The entry that follows covers one T cell receptor beta chain sequence. Its antigen is not identified. Recipient blood drawn about 28 days pretransplant and days 30, 100, 180 after. The protocol was immunoSEQ multiplex PCR, while the TCRdb copy is restricted to in-frame clones and leaves out a portion. The sample includes roughly 4,000 clones, around 93% of them seen just once. The entry originates in a study of T cell clonotyping in hematopoietic cell transplantation. CDR1 and CDR2 (germline): MNHGY, SVAAGI. V lost 2 bases and J lost 4; bases outside the gene matches: 8. The CDR3 totals 15 residues. Findings of the study overall: Graft donor and pretransplant recipient Inverse Simpson Index values predicted broader posttransplant TCR diversity. At the given depth, recipient repertoires were over 95% de novo clonotypes. Pathologically expanded recipient clonotypes increased progressively from day 30 to day 180 as diversity fell.

The origin of this receptor is a male patient between 45 and 59 years old who had an allogeneic stem cell transplant from a related donor, so the T cells may come from the graft donor. Some clones in this sample may be carry-over from other donors' samples. The source material was PBMCs, sampled 30 days after allogeneic stem cell transplant. The chain has TRBV6-9 and TRBJ2-7, with 7 bases fitting TRBD1. The CDR3 here is CASSYPPGQIYEQYF. CDR3 DNA sequence: TGTGCCAGCAGTTATCCCCCGGGACAGATATACGAGCAGTACTTC.